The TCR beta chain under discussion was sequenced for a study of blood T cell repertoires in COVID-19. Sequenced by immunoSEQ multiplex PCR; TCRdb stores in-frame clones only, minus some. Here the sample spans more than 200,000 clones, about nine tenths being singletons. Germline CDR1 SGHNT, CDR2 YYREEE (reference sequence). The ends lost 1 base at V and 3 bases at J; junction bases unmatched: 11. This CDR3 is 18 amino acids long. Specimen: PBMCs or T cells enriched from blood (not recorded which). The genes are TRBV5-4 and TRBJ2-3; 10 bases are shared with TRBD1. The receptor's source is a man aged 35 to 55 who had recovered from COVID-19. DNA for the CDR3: TGTGCCAGCAGCTTGTGGGGACAGGGGCTCCTCGGGACAGATACGCAGTATTTT. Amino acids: CASSLWGQGLLGTDTQYF.